The 21 T cell receptor beta chains in this list originate from one sample, sequenced in a study of T cell changes during pregnancy in multiple sclerosis. Clones were sequenced by immunoSEQ multiplex PCR, and TCRdb holds only the in-frame ones, with some missing. Among about 45,000 clones, around 90% were seen once, and the ten largest hold roughly 0.72%. The sequencing used CD4+ T cells from peripheral blood mononuclear cells, collected before pregnancy. The source of these receptors is a female donor with multiple sclerosis, enrolled in a pregnancy study.

The chain couples TRBV5-1 to TRBJ2-1; 7 bases agree with TRBD1. Germline lookup yields CDR1 SGHRS and CDR2 YFSETQ. The V segment lost 4 bases and the J segment 8 bases; nucleotides outside the gene matches: 9. The CDR3 is made up of 14 amino acids. CDR3 sequence: CASSLGTAIDEQFF. In DNA, the CDR3 is TGCGCCAGCAGCCTCGGGACAGCTATCGATGAGCAGTTCTTC.

The V call is TRBV5-1, the J call TRBJ1-3, with 8 nucleotides matching TRBD1. The CDR3 contains 15 residues. V gave up 3 bases and J gave up 0 bases; unmatched junction bases: 2. Germline loops: CDR1 SGHRS, CDR2 YFSETQ. CDR3 DNA sequence: TGCGCCAGCAGCTCAACAGGGGGCTCTGGAAACACCATATATTTT. Translated: CASSSTGGSGNTIYF.

This clone has just a few counts. J is TRBJ1-2 and V is TRBV19; 9 nucleotides line up with TRBD1. CDR3 length: 14 amino acids. J gave up 5 bases and V 5 bases, and 6 bases lay outside the gene matches. Germline CDR1 LNHDA, CDR2 SQIVND (reference sequence). The CDR3 protein is CASSLQGATYGYTF. The CDR3 nucleotides read TGTGCCAGTAGTCTACAGGGGGCCACATATGGCTACACCTTC.

The chain uses TRBV21-1 and TRBJ2-1; the table names TRBD1, a call not compared with the DNA. TRBV21-1 is flagged as a pseudogene. The CDR3 has 17 residues. The CDR3 loop is CASSNHNRDGTYNEQFF. The CDR3 DNA sequence: TGTGCCAGCAGCAACCACAACAGGGACGGAACCTACAATGAGCAGTTCTTC.

The V and J genes are TRBV5-1 and TRBJ1-1; D unresolved. In germline, CDR1 is SGHRS, CDR2 YFSETQ. The germline V and J ends were trimmed by 0 bases and 2 bases, with 11 bases remaining between them. The CDR3 loop spans 15 amino acids. The CDR3 protein is CASSLDGVSNTEAFF. In DNA, the CDR3 is TGCGCCAGCAGCTTGGATGGAGTCTCTAACACTGAAGCTTTCTTT.

The chain is built from TRBV6-1 and TRBJ2-3; D perhaps matches TRBD1 (6 bases). The CDR3 is made up of 16 amino acids. Germline CDR1 and CDR2: MNHNS and SASEGT. V lost 3 bases to trimming and J lost 3 bases, with 16 bases between them. The CDR3 nucleotides are TGTGCCAGCAGTGACCTCGATCTAAGGGGGACAGATACGCAGTATTTT. Amino acid sequence: CASSDLDLRGTDTQYF.

The chain has TRBV28 and TRBJ1-5; TRBD1 matches 9 bases. The ends lost 6 bases at V and 4 bases at J; junction bases unmatched: 7. Germline V gene data show CDR1 as MDHEN and CDR2 as SYDVKM. CDR3 length: 15 amino acids. The chain's CDR3 is CASSSQTGGNQPQHF. CDR3 nucleotide sequence: TGTGCCAGCAGCAGTCAGACAGGGGGTAATCAGCCCCAGCATTTT.

This CDR3 reads CASSYGQGSQPQHF. In nucleotides, the CDR3 is TGTGCCAGCAGTTACGGTCAGGGGAGTCAGCCCCAGCATTTT. This chain connects TRBV6-5 to TRBJ1-5, with D perhaps matching TRBD1 (6 bases). The CDR3 sequence is 14 residues long. The germline V and J ends were trimmed by 2 bases and 6 bases, with 11 bases remaining between them. The germline V gene encodes CDR1 MNHEY and CDR2 SVGAGI.

The table lists this clone with a few counts. The gene calls are TRBV7-7 and TRBJ2-2; 7 positions match TRBD1. This CDR3 is 12 amino acids long. Trimming at V came to 5 bases and at J to 7 bases, leaving 1 base not matched to a gene. The germline CDR1 and CDR2 sequences are SSHAT and FNYEAQ (reference sequence). The CDR3 coding sequence is TGTGCCAGCAGCCAGGGGGTCGGGGAGCTGTTTTTT. Encoded protein: CASSQGVGELFF.

The J gene is TRBJ1-1, the V gene TRBV5-5; D is perhaps TRBD1 (6 bases). The V gene's germline CDR1 is SGHKS and CDR2 YYEKEE (reference sequence). This CDR3 region has 15 residues. V was clipped by 0 bases and J by 5 bases, with 14 bases between them. The CDR3: CASSLAWSGETEAFF. Written as DNA, the CDR3 is TGTGCCAGCAGCTTGGCCTGGTCAGGGGAGACTGAAGCTTTCTTT.

This chain connects TRBV25-1 to TRBJ2-3; the D gene is possibly TRBD2 (7 bases). Trimming left V 2 bases short and J 2 bases short, with 11 bases between. The CDR3 totals 15 residues. Germline CDR1 and CDR2: MGHDK and SYGVNS. CDR3 loop: CASSEKGGSTDTQYF. CDR3 sequence (DNA): TGTGCCAGCAGTGAAAAGGGGGGGTCCACAGATACGCAGTATTTT.

The chain couples TRBV5-1 to TRBJ1-6, with 7 positions matching TRBD1. The CDR3 is 15 amino acids. Looked up from germline, CDR1 is SGHRS and CDR2 is YFSETQ. V lost 4 bases, J lost 3 bases, and 4 bases stayed unmatched. CDR3 DNA: TGCGCCAGCAGCGCCAACAGGGGCTATAATTCACCCCTCCACTTT. Encoded protein: CASSANRGYNSPLHF.

J is TRBJ2-4 and V is TRBV27, with D perhaps TRBD2 (6 bases). CDR1 MNHEY and CDR2 SMNVEV come from the germline V gene (reference sequence). Trimming cost V 5 bases and J 2 bases, with 16 bases left between them. The CDR3 loop spans 16 amino acids. Here the CDR3 DNA reads TGTGCCAGCAGTCCTACCGGGCGGGGATCCAAAAACATTCAGTACTTC. This sequence encodes CASSPTGRGSKNIQYF.

A word on this clone: The same CDR3 arises from other DNA sequences in this sample as well. The V and J genes are TRBV7-9 and TRBJ1-5; a weak D match, TRBD1 (5 bases). CDR3 size: 13 residues. Germline V lookup: CDR1 SEHNR, CDR2 FQNEAQ (reference sequence). V lost 2 bases, J lost 4 bases, and 6 bases lay in between. The CDR3 coding sequence is TGTGCCAGCAGCTTACAGGGTAATCAGCCCCAGCATTTT. This translates into CASSLQGNQPQHF.

The chain employs TRBV9 and TRBJ2-7; possible D gene TRBD2, 7 bases. The germline gives CDR1 SGDLS, CDR2 YYNGEE. V lost 7 bases and J lost 6, with 20 bases in between. The length of the CDR3 is 14 residues. This chain's CDR3 is CASSQTGGGSEQYF. The CDR3 DNA sequence: TGTGCCAGCTCCCAAACGGGGGGCGGTAGCGAGCAGTACTTC. Based on the CDR3 plus reference TRBV9 and TRBJ2-7, the full variable domain is DSGVTQTPKHLITATGQRVTLRCSPRSGDLSVYWYQQSLDQGLQFLIQYYNGEERAKGNILERFSAQQFPDLHSELNLSSLELGDSALYFCASSQTGGGSEQYFGPGTRLTVT.

The rearrangement uses TRBV29-1 and TRBJ2-6, with D possibly being TRBD1 (6 bases). Trimming stripped 7 bases from V and 2 bases from J, with 18 bases between. This CDR3 spans 16 amino acids. Germline loops: CDR1 SQVTM, CDR2 ANQGSEA. CDR3 coding DNA: TGCAGCGCTTCACAGGGCTCTGGCCCTGGGGCCAACGTCCTGACTTTC. Protein product: CSASQGSGPGANVLTF.

The chain recombines TRBV10-1 with TRBJ2-7, with 14 bases aligning to TRBD2. This CDR3 is built from 16 residues. Unmatched junction bases numbered 7, after V lost 5 bases and J lost 4 bases. Germline V lookup: CDR1 WNHNN, CDR2 SYGVQD (reference sequence). The DNA for the CDR3 is TGCGCCAGCAGTACAGCCGGGACTAGCGGGAGATACGAGCAGTACTTC. It is translated as CASSTAGTSGRYEQYF.

This clone was seen only once. The rearrangement joins TRBV19 to TRBJ1-5, with 7 bases fitting TRBD1. The V gene end was trimmed by 2 bases and the J gene end by 2 bases; junction bases not matched to a gene: 12. The length of the CDR3 is 18 residues. Germline V gives CDR1 LNHDA, CDR2 SQIVND (reference sequence). The CDR3 nucleotides read TGTGCCAGTAGTATATGGGGACAGTCCCCGACAGGCAATCAGCCCCAGCATTTT. Its translation: CASSIWGQSPTGNQPQHF.

J is TRBJ2-7 and V is TRBV9; 8 bases are a match to TRBD2. Germline loops: CDR1 SGDLS, CDR2 YYNGEE. The V gene end was trimmed by 3 bases and the J gene end by 6 bases; junction bases not matched to a gene: 5. The CDR3 is 13 amino acids. As DNA, the CDR3 is TGTGCCAGCAGCGGAAGACTAGCGACCGAGCAGTACTTC. The encoded protein is CASSGRLATEQYF.

The chain couples TRBV7-9 to TRBJ2-1, with D possibly being TRBD1 (5 bases). Germline V gives CDR1 SEHNR, CDR2 FQNEAQ (reference sequence). V shed 5 bases and J shed 6 bases, with 8 bases lying between them. The CDR3 is 12 amino acids. CDR3 region: CASSRQRNEQFF. Written as DNA, the CDR3 is TGTGCCAGCAGCAGACAGCGCAATGAGCAGTTCTTC.

This chain uses TRBV14 with TRBJ1-3; 11 nucleotides align to TRBD1. Losses at the gene ends were 2 bases for V and 4 bases for J; bases not matched to a gene: 4. The CDR3 covers 16 residues. Germline values: CDR1 SGHDN, CDR2 FVKESK. The CDR3 coding sequence is TGTGCCAGCAGCCAACGGACAGGGGGCAAGGGAAACACCATATATTTT. Encoded protein: CASSQRTGGKGNTIYF.